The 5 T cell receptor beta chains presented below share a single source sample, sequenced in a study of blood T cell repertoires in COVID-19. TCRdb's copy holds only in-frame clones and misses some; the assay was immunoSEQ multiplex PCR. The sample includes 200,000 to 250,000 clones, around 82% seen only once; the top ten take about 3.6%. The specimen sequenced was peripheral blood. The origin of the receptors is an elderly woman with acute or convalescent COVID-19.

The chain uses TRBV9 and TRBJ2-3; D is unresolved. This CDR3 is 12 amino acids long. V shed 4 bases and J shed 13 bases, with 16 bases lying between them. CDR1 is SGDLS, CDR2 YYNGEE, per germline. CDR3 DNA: TGTGCCAGCAGCTCCCCTCGCCGTCAGAAGTATTTT. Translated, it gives CASSSPRRQKYF.

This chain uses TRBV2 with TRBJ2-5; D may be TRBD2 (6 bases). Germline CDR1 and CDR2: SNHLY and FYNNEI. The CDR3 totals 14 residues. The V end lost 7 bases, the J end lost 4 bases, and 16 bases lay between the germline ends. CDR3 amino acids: CASTASRRGETQYF. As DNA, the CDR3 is TGTGCCAGCACCGCTTCCCGGAGGGGAGAGACCCAGTACTTC. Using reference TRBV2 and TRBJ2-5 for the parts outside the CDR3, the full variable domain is EPEVTQTPSHQVTQMGQEVILRCVPISNHLYFYWYRQILGQKVEFLVSFYNNEISEKSEIFDDQFSVERPDGSNFTLKIRSTKLEDSAMYFCASTASRRGETQYFGPGTRLLVL.

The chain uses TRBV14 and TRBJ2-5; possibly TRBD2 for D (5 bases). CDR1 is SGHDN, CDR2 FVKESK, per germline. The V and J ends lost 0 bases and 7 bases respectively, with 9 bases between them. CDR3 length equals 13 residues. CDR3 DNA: TGTGCCAGCAGCCAAGATCGCAGCGGGACCCAGTACTTC. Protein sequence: CASSQDRSGTQYF.

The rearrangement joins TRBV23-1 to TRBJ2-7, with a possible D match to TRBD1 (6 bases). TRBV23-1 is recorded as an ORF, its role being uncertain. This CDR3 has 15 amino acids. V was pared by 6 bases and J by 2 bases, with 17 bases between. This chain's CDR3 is CASSLSRDIPYEQYF. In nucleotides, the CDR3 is TGCGCCAGCAGCCTGTCCCGGGACATCCCCTACGAGCAGTACTTC.

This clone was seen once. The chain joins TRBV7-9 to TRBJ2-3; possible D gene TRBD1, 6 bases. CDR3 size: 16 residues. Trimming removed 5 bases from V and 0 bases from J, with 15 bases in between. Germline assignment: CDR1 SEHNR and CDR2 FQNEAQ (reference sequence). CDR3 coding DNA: TGTGCCAGCAGCAAACCGGGACAAACTAGCACAGATACGCAGTATTTT. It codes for CASSKPGQTSTDTQYF. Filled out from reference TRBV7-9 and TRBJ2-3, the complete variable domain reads DTGVSQNPRHKITKRGQNVTFRCDPISEHNRLYWYRQTLGQGPEFLTYFQNEAQLEKSRLLSDRFSAERPKGSFSTLEIQRTEQGDSAMYLCASSKPGQTSTDTQYFGPGTRLTVL.